This entry features one TCR beta chain sequence. The V end was cut by 4 bases, the J end by 0 bases, with 12 bases between. CDR3 length: 15 amino acids. In germline, CDR1 is SEHNR, CDR2 FQNEAQ (reference sequence). This sample is drawn from a study of blood T cells in healthy people across ages. Combining a sample-barcoded 5' primer with a J-beta primer mix, a second PCR ran for roughly 7 to 12 cycles. TCRdb processed the 5' RACE reads anew with MiXCR; each CDR3 protein has one entry. The sample lists under 1,100,000 distinct CDR3 sequences, less than 25% occurring once. These data are also associated with another study on T cells of mothers and their children. This second report adds: Every mother produced more than 10 million TCR beta CDR3 reads, whereas every child provided several million. Related mother-child pairs shared marginally more repertoire than unrelated pairs, though not significantly.

The chain joins TRBV7-9 to TRBJ2-5; D remains ambiguous. This TCR came from a girl aged 2 to 9 in good health. Sequenced sample: blood. The CDR3 DNA reads TGTGCCAGCAGCTCCTGGGAAAGGGACCAAGAGACCCAGTACTTC. Amino acids: CASSSWERDQETQYF.